One sample yielded the 3 T cell receptor beta chains listed below, sequenced in a study of OX40 agonist ivuxolimab in advanced cancers. Data came from immunoSEQ multiplex PCR; TCRdb stores just in-frame clones and leaves some out. The sample shows some 70,000 clones, approximately 89% of them seen only once. The sample in question was CD4+ or CD8+ T cells sorted from blood, obtained in a trial of the OX40 agonist ivuxolimab. Receptors were obtained from an adult with an advanced solid tumor such as melanoma, head and neck, liver or kidney cancer.

J is TRBJ2-7 and V is TRBV5-1, with unresolved D. The CDR3 covers 15 residues. Trimming pared 0 bases from V and 0 bases from J, leaving 10 bases between. Germline V gene lookup returns CDR1 SGHRS and CDR2 YFSETQ. The CDR3 reads CASSLAPGNSYEQYF. CDR3 coding DNA: TGCGCCAGCAGCTTGGCCCCGGGTAACTCCTACGAGCAGTACTTC.

The V gene is TRBV10-3, the J gene TRBJ1-6, with 9 bases lining up with TRBD1. CDR3 length equals 18 residues. Per germline, CDR1 ENHRY and CDR2 SYGVKD. With V trimmed by 10 bases and J by 5 bases, 18 bases remained unmatched. CDR3 in DNA: TGTGCCACCCAATCGGGACAGGGAATTTTAGGGCATAATTCACCCCTCCACTTT. Its protein is CATQSGQGILGHNSPLHF.

J is TRBJ2-7 and V is TRBV6-9; 13 nucleotides agree with TRBD2. V shed 4 bases, J shed 6 bases, and the junction held 9 bases outside the gene matches. Germline loops: CDR1 MNHGY, CDR2 SVAAGI. The CDR3 is made up of 16 amino acids. The CDR3 loop reads CASSFPRGLAGSEQYF. In DNA, the CDR3 is TGTGCCAGCAGTTTCCCGCGGGGACTAGCGGGGTCCGAGCAGTACTTC.